This TCR beta chain came from a study of CD8 T cells in ankylosing spondylitis. Study-level points and caveats: Reported data indicate significant enrichment of disease-linked clones within matched ankylosing spondylitis synovial fluid. Ankylosing spondylitis blood appeared to carry a characteristic TCR beta motif of roughly eight highly homologous variants.

The CDR3 extends over 12 amino acids. Trimming took 6 bases from V and 0 from J, leaving 5 bases between them. Germline V lookup: CDR1 KGHSH, CDR2 LQKENI. Libraries of TCR beta came from quantitative 5'-RACE with molecular barcodes. Each CDR3 protein gets one entry after TCRdb re-called the 5' RACE reads with MiXCR. The sample holds 150,000 or so distinct CDR3 sequences; roughly 18% are singletons and the top ten take under 9%. With regard to this clonotype: Its antigen is currently unknown.

The sequenced sample was blood, either unsorted or a sorted T cell fraction (not recorded which). The sequence derives from a male donor with ankylosing spondylitis or in good health (not recorded which). The V call is TRBV18, the J call TRBJ1-1, with unresolved D. As DNA, the CDR3 is TGTGCCAGCTCCAGAATGAACACTGAAGCTTTCTTT. Translated, it gives CASSRMNTEAFF.